This passage covers 30 T cell receptor beta chains from one sample sequenced in a study of T cell clusters in autoimmune cytopenias. TRB amplification used roughly 250 ng of peripheral blood genomic DNA. Multiplex touch-down PCR amplified TRB using TRB-A and TRB-B pools in one tube. Following a re-call of the multiplex PCR reads, TCRdb has one entry per CDR3 protein and lacks DNA. The sample is made up of a few thousand distinct CDR3 sequences, and the top ten hold around 50% of it. The sample was also linked to a second study, of T cell repertoires in aging, cancer and after chemotherapy.

The sequencing input was peripheral blood. The receptors shown here come from a human donor with an autoimmune cytopenia or autoimmune hepatitis (not recorded which).

According to its frequency, this clonotype is medium-sized. J is TRBJ2-1 and V is TRBV19. The CDR3 consists of 15 residues. Germline CDR1 is LNHDA and CDR2 is SQIVND (reference sequence). This CDR3 reads CASSIYSSSYNEQFF.

The chain recombines TRBV27 with TRBJ1-4; TCRdb outputs TRBD1, but without DNA this stays unchecked. Germline V lookup: CDR1 MNHEY, CDR2 SMNVEV (reference sequence). This CDR3 comprises 17 residues. The CDR3 is CASGYPWDGATNEKLFF.

This chain links TRBV18 with TRBJ2-5. This CDR3 is built from 14 residues. From germline, CDR1 is KGHSH and CDR2 LQKENI. This chain's CDR3 is CASSPPGWQETQYF.

This sequence joins TRBV6-4 and TRBJ2-3; TCRdb reports TRBD1, a call that lacks DNA to check it against. Germline V gene data show CDR1 as MRHNA and CDR2 as SNTAGT. The CDR3 loop spans 16 amino acids. The CDR3 is CASSDSADRVADTQYF.

V is TRBV7-9 and J is TRBJ2-7; TCRdb indicates TRBD1, and absent DNA this call remains unverified. In germline, CDR1 is SEHNR, CDR2 FQNEAQ (reference sequence). This CDR3 comprises 16 residues. The CDR3: CASSTKPGHLSYEQYF.

The chain combines TRBV28 with TRBJ1-6; TCRdb indicates TRBD1, and absent DNA this call remains unverified. The CDR3 runs 14 residues. The germline V gene has CDR1 MDHEN and CDR2 SYDVKM. CDR3 residues: CASGQVGDNSPLHF.

The chain employs TRBV5-1 and TRBJ2-2; TCRdb reports TRBD1, a call that lacks DNA to check it against. The CDR3 contains 17 residues. Germline CDR1 SGHRS, CDR2 YFSETQ. This CDR3 is CASSLGSRGTITGELFF.

This clonotype registers medium-sized by frequency. The CDR3 here is CASSLTSSTDTQYF. The rearrangement links TRBV11-3 to TRBJ2-3; TCRdb's D gene call, TRBD2, goes unchecked for lack of DNA. The germline CDR1 and CDR2 sequences are SGHNT and YENEEA. CDR3 size: 14 residues.

The chain has TRBV7-6 and TRBJ1-3; TCRdb calls TRBD1, which cannot be checked without DNA. This CDR3 is 15 amino acids long. CDR1 SGHVS and CDR2 FNYEAQ come from the germline V gene. The CDR3 sequence: CASSEGTGRTNTIYF.

The rearrangement links TRBV28 to TRBJ2-5; the D gene TCRdb calls, TRBD1, cannot be checked with no DNA. CDR3 length: 15 residues. Germline loops: CDR1 MDHEN, CDR2 SYDVKM. CDR3 residues: CASSSPNRGGETQYF.

In terms of frequency, this clonotype is medium-sized. The V gene is TRBV13, the J gene TRBJ1-4; TCRdb calls TRBD1, which cannot be checked without DNA. Germline lookup yields CDR1 PRHDT and CDR2 FYEKMQ (reference sequence). The CDR3 covers 16 residues. CDR3 in amino acids: CASSRWTGGGNEKLFF. Filled out from reference TRBV13 and TRBJ1-4, the complete variable domain reads AAGVIQSPRHLIKEKRETATLKCYPIPRHDTVYWYQQGPGQDPQFLISFYEKMQSDKGSIPDRFSAQQFSDYHSELNMSSLELGDSALYFCASSRWTGGGNEKLFFGSGTQLSVL.

This chain links TRBV5-1 with TRBJ1-2. CDR3 size: 16 residues. CDR1 and CDR2 (germline): SGHRS, YFSETQ. The CDR3 spells CASSLDLAGEVEGYTF.

This clonotype registers medium-sized by frequency. The CDR3 sequence is CASAPPGQGSEQYF. The rearrangement links TRBV5-4 to TRBJ2-7; TCRdb's D call of TRBD1 is untestable without DNA. Germline V gene lookup returns CDR1 SGHNT and CDR2 YYREEE (reference sequence). CDR3 size: 14 residues.

The chain has TRBV14 and TRBJ2-3. Germline CDR1 is SGHDN and CDR2 is FVKESK. This CDR3 has 11 residues. The chain's CDR3 is CASSHRDTQYF. Combining the CDR3 with reference TRBV14 and TRBJ2-3 gives the whole variable domain EAGVTQFPSHSVIEKGQTVTLRCDPISGHDNLYWYRRVMGKEIKFLLHFVKESKQDESGMPNNRFLAERTGGTYSTLKVQPAELEDSGVYFCASSHRDTQYFGPGTRLTVL.

This clonotype is identified as medium-sized (0.01 to 0.1%) from frequency. The CDR3 loop reads CASSISGGRNQPQHF. The V and J genes are TRBV19 and TRBJ1-5. Looked up from germline, CDR1 is LNHDA and CDR2 is SQIVND (reference sequence). The CDR3 totals 15 residues.

By frequency, this clonotype is large. The chain recombines TRBV27 with TRBJ2-7; TCRdb's assignment of TRBD2 cannot be checked, as there is no DNA. The CDR3 is made up of 14 amino acids. Germline loops: CDR1 MNHEY, CDR2 SMNVEV (reference sequence). The CDR3 sequence is CASSWLAGAHEQYF.

This chain uses TRBV6-6 with TRBJ1-5; the TRBD1 assignment by TCRdb is unverifiable without DNA. Germline-derived CDR1 and CDR2 are MNHNY and SVGAGI (reference sequence). The CDR3 covers 15 residues. The CDR3: CASSETGVSNQPQHF.

J is TRBJ1-2 and V is TRBV5-4; the TCRdb call, TRBD1, lacks DNA for checking. CDR3 length: 14 amino acids. Germline CDR1 SGHNT, CDR2 YYREEE (reference sequence). This CDR3 reads CASSLNAGKRGYTF.

The chain carries TRBV11-2 and TRBJ2-3; the TCRdb call, TRBD1, lacks DNA for checking. Germline V gives CDR1 SGHAT, CDR2 FQNNGV. CDR3 length: 15 amino acids. CDR3 in amino acids: CASSGGSTSTDTQYF.

The V call is TRBV10-1, the J call TRBJ2-5. Germline V gene sequence: CDR1 WNHNN, CDR2 SYGVQD (reference sequence). This CDR3 has 14 amino acids. CDR3 loop: CASSEAGEQETQYF.

This chain joins TRBV5-6 and TRBJ1-1; TCRdb outputs TRBD1, but without DNA this stays unchecked. CDR1 SGHDT and CDR2 YYEEEE come from the germline V gene. The CDR3 length is 15 residues. This CDR3 is CASSLGAGRNTEAFF.

The rearrangement links TRBV7-2 to TRBJ2-1; as DNA is missing, the TRBD1 call by TCRdb cannot be tested. Germline assignment: CDR1 SGHTA and CDR2 FQGNSA. The CDR3 totals 16 residues. The CDR3 loop is CASSLGRGRSYNEQFF.

Judged by frequency, this clonotype is medium-sized. The J gene is TRBJ2-1, the V gene TRBV6-6; TCRdb names TRBD2, which stays unverified in the absence of DNA. CDR3 length: 17 residues. Per germline, CDR1 MNHNY and CDR2 SVGAGI (reference sequence). This CDR3 is CASSYSGLAGVYNEQFF.

According to its frequency, this clonotype is medium-sized. CDR3 loop: CASKARDGAYEQYF. The chain uses TRBV11-3 and TRBJ2-7; absent DNA, TCRdb's TRBD1 call cannot be checked. The CDR3 extends over 14 amino acids. Per the germline V gene, CDR1 is SGHNT and CDR2 is YENEEA.

The chain recombines TRBV27 with TRBJ2-1; TCRdb gives TRBD2 as the D gene, but with no DNA this cannot be confirmed. Germline V gene lookup returns CDR1 MNHEY and CDR2 SMNVEV (reference sequence). The CDR3 has 15 residues. The CDR3 loop is CASGISGGFYNEQFF.

This clonotype is identified as medium-sized from frequency. The chain couples TRBV19 to TRBJ2-7. CDR1 LNHDA and CDR2 SQIVND come from the germline V gene (reference sequence). The CDR3 has 14 amino acids. The CDR3 here is CASSMRHRSYEQYF.

The chain carries TRBV20-1 and TRBJ2-1; TCRdb designates TRBD2, a call that cannot be tested without DNA. The germline CDR1 and CDR2 sequences are DFQATT and SNEGSKA (reference sequence). This CDR3 comprises 13 residues. The CDR3 sequence is CSAWTSDYNEQFF.

V gene TRBV30 combines with J gene TRBJ2-3. Germline CDR1 GTSNPN, CDR2 SVGIG (reference sequence). The CDR3 contains 14 residues. This CDR3 reads CAWSVGLSTDTQYF.

The chain has TRBV30 and TRBJ1-5. Per the germline V gene, CDR1 is GTSNPN and CDR2 is SVGIG (reference sequence). The CDR3 is 13 amino acids. The CDR3 region is CACSSYSNQPQHF.

CDR3 residues: CASSYRTGGLETQYF. The chain uses TRBV5-6 and TRBJ2-5; as DNA is missing, the TRBD1 call by TCRdb cannot be tested. CDR1 is SGHDT and CDR2 is YYEEEE in the germline V gene. CDR3 length: 15 residues.